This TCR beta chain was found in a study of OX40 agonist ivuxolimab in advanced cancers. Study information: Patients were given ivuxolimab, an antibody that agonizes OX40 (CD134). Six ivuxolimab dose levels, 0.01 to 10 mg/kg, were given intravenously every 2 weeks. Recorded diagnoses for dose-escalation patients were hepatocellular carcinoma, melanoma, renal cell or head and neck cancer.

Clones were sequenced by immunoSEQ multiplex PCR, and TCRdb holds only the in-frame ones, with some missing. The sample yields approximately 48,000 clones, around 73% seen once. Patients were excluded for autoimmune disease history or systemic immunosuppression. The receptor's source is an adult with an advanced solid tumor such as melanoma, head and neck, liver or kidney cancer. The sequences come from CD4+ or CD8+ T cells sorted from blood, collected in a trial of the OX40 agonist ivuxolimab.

The CDR3 loop is CASRLGGGTDTQYF. CDR3 in DNA: TGTGCCAGTAGGCTTGGGGGAGGCACAGATACGCAGTATTTT. The chain has TRBV19 and TRBJ2-3; the D call may be TRBD1 or TRBD2 (5 bases each). The CDR3 runs 14 residues. The germline CDR1 and CDR2 sequences are LNHDA and SQIVND (reference sequence). V was pared by 6 bases and J by 1 base, with 11 bases between.